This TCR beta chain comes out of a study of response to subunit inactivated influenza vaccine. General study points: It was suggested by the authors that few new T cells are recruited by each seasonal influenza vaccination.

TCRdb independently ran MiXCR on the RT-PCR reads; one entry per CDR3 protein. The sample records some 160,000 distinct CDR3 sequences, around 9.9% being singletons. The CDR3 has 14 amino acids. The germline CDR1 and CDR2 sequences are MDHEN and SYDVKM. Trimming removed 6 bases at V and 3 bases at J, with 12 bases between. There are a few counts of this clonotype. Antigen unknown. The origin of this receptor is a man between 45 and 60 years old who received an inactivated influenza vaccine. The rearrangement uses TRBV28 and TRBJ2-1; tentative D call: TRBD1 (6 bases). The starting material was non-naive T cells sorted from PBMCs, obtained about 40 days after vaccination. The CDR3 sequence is CASRGALDYNEQFF. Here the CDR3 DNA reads TGTGCCAGCAGGGGGGCCTTAGACTACAATGAGCAGTTCTTC.